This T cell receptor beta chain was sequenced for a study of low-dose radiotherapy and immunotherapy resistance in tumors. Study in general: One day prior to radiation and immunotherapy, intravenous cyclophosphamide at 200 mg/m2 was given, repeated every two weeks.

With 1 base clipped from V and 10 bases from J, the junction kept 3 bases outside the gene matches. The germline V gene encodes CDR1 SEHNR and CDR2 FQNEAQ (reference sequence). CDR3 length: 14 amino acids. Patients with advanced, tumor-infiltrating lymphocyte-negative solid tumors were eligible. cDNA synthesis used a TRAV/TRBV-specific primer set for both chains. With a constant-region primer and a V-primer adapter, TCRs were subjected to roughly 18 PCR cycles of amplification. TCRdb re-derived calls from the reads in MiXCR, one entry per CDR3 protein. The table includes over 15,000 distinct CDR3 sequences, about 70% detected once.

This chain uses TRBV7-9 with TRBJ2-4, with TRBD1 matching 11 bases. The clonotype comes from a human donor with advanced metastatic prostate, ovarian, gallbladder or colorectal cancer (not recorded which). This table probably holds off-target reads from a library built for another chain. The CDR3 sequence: CASSLVGTGGIQYF. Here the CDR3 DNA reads TGTGCCAGCAGCTTAGTAGGGACAGGGGGTATTCAGTACTTC. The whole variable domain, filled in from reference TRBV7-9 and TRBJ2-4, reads DTGVSQNPRHKITKRGQNVTFRCDPISEHNRLYWYRQTLGQGPEFLTYFQNEAQLEKSRLLSDRFSAERPKGSFSTLEIQRTEQGDSAMYLCASSLVGTGGIQYFGAGTRLSVL.